This TCR beta chain was profiled in a study of vaccination effects on CD4 cells after COVID-19 (dated by TCRdb to between 2021 and 2024). Broadly, across the study: Across the study, the median time from the second dose to post-vaccine sampling was 72 days (range 14 to 241). SARS-CoV-2 spike-specific CD4+ TCR repertoires from before and after mRNA vaccination were compared in COVID-19 convalescent patients and in infection-naive vaccine recipients. Altogether, around eleven COVID-19 convalescent patients and several SARS-CoV-2-naive healthy vaccine recipients made up the full study. Cultures from other donors in the study were sequenced using the Oncomine TCR Beta short-read assay on an Illumina iSeq 100. Results the study describes overall, beyond this receptor: Clones induced by infection and clones induced by vaccination both contracted markedly at late timepoints after vaccination, which fits with T cell responses waning over time. Among healthy vaccine recipients, nearly all vaccine-induced clones were SARS-CoV-2 mono-reactive, and just 1 of 255 was cross-reactive with common cold coronaviruses. Only a small number of convalescent patients were included, and no early post-infection timepoints were available, which limited the study.

Receptor libraries were prepared by the immunoSEQ multiplex PCR assay. DNA from the cultured, isolated CD4+ T cells was subjected to TCR beta CDR3 sequencing. On the study's bioinformatics: The analysis removed non-productive TCR sequences, trimmed reads to the CDR3 region, and retained only CDR3s that were 7 or more amino acids long. The MANAFEST web app was used to pick out antigen-specific clonotypes by comparing their expansion in peptide wells with that in reference cultures. Positive clones required FDR<0.05 expansion versus reference and all other wells, odds ratio above 5, and frequency above 0.1% in two replicate wells. Clonotypes significantly expanded in SARS-CoV-2 spike wells and in at least one common cold coronavirus spike condition were defined as cross-reactive. Using the stringdist R package, CDR3 similarity was measured by Levenshtein distance, and unrooted trees were constructed with ape in R 3.6.1. What TCRdb holds here is the immuneACCESS table cut down to in-frame rearrangements. Part of the clones is not present; checked against another copy, under half of the missing clones reflect an unresolved V gene, and the others are unexplained. V and J calls and clone size are those listed in that table; D and trimming were worked out from the DNA. The sample profile shows around 65,000 clones; 73% of them were found once. The top ten clonotypes cover 1% to 1.5% of the sample.

Only a few counts were recorded for this clone. The antigen it recognizes is unknown. No base quality information exists; no much larger clone differs at one position. In the ViraFEST assay, PBMC were stimulated with viral peptide pools, and TCR sequencing was then used to find antigen-specific CD4+ T cell clonotypes based on their expansion. After approximately 11 days of culture, CD4+ T cells were isolated with the EasySep CD4+ T cell isolation kit. Two doses of either the BNT162b2 or the mRNA-1273 mRNA SARS-CoV-2 vaccine were administered to participants. The absence of prior SARS-CoV-2 infection in healthy vaccine recipients was confirmed by negative nucleocapsid antibodies before and after vaccination. A few million PBMC per well were cultured in IMDM with around 5% human AB serum, 10 IU/ml IL-2 and gentamicin, plus 10 ug/ml peptides. Half of the culture medium was replaced with fresh IL-2-containing medium on days 3 and 7. Unless noted otherwise, every peptide stimulation condition was grown in triplicate wells. PBMC were separated from whole blood using Ficoll-Paque Plus gradient centrifugation and were then either cryopreserved at -140C or used fresh. Overlapping peptide pools spanned the spike proteins of SARS-CoV-2 and the common cold coronaviruses HCoV-NL63, HCoV-OC43 and HCoV-229E. Genomic DNA was extracted from cultured CD4+ T cells with the QIAamp micro DNA kit.

CDR1 is given as SGDLS and CDR2 as YYNGEE, both from the germline V gene. The V and J ends are trimmed by 9 bases and 1 base, leaving 19 bases between them. Reading from cysteine to phenylalanine, the CDR3 counts 15 amino acids. The kept DNA is CDR3 alone, 45 bases in frame from the first base. The starting material was CD4+ T cells from PBMCs cultured with HCoV-229E spike peptides, obtained after COVID-19 vaccination. The cell subset or site label here, explained by the study, means: HCoV-229E spike overlapping peptide pool stimulation. The chain is assembled from TRBV9 and TRBJ1-1; 6 matching bases give a weak D call of TRBD1. This receptor was identified in a human donor who received a COVID-19 vaccine. The CDR3 reads CAIPPRGRTNTEAFF. In nucleotide form, the sequence is TGTGCCATTCCCCCCAGGGGTAGAACGAACACTGAAGCTTTCTTT.